The 7 T cell receptor beta chains below were found in one sample sequenced in a study of blood T cell repertoires in COVID-19 (dated by TCRdb to about 2020). Library prep was done by the immunoSEQ multiplex PCR assay. This immuneACCESS table, as held by TCRdb, lists in-frame sequences with V and J called but not all clones. Of the missing ones, under half trace to an unresolved V gene in checked studies; the others have no known cause. The sample records 55,000 to 90,000 clones, 91% of which are singletons. The ten largest clones add up to around 13% of the sample. Sequencing input: peripheral blood. These TCRs come from a human donor with active COVID-19. The donor label of this sample is uncertain.

The V call is TRBV6-5, the J call TRBJ2-3; 7 bases are shared with TRBD2. The V and J ends lost 6 bases and 6 bases, in that order; junction bases with no gene match: 3. The CDR3 loop spans 12 amino acids. CDR1 is MNHEY, CDR2 SVGAGI, per germline. The CDR3 loop reads CASRDGRDTQYF. In DNA form, the CDR3 reads TGTGCCAGCAGAGACGGGAGGGATACGCAGTATTTT.

This sequence joins TRBV15 and TRBJ2-1; weak D call: TRBD2 (5 bases). Trimming took off 1 base at V and 3 bases at J, with 10 bases between the two ends. Germline CDR1 LNHNV, CDR2 YYDKDF (reference sequence). This CDR3 comprises 15 residues. The CDR3 DNA follows: TGTGCCACCAGCAGAGGGGGTAGCGTCTACAATGAGCAGTTCTTC. Translating it yields CATSRGGSVYNEQFF. Based on the CDR3 plus reference TRBV15 and TRBJ2-1, the full variable domain is DAMVIQNPRYQVTQFGKPVTLSCSQTLNHNVMYWYQQKSSQAPKLLFHYYDKDFNNEADTPDNFQSRRPNTSFCFLDIRSPGLGDTAMYLCATSRGGSVYNEQFFGPGTRLTVL.

The rearrangement joins TRBV12-3 or TRBV12-4 to TRBJ2-7, with TRBD2 as a possible D gene (6 bases). V lost 1 base and J 7 bases, leaving 11 bases between the germline ends. The CDR3 loop spans 13 amino acids. CDR3 residues: CASSLGGRREQYF. CDR3 coding DNA: TGTGCCAGCAGTTTAGGTGGGAGGCGTGAGCAGTACTTC.

The chain couples TRBV24-1 to TRBJ1-1, with TRBD1 matching 8 bases. The germline gives CDR1 KGHDR, CDR2 SFDVKD. The junction had 8 bases not matched to a gene; V was cut back by 4 bases and J by 8 bases. The length of the CDR3 is 14 residues. This CDR3 is CATSDNRGGVEAFF. In nucleotides, the CDR3 is TGTGCCACCAGTGACAACAGGGGGGGAGTGGAAGCTTTCTTT.

V is TRBV13 and J is TRBJ1-1; D remains ambiguous. Trimming took off 1 base at V and 1 base at J, with 7 bases between the two ends. CDR3 size: 14 residues. Germline lookup yields CDR1 PRHDT and CDR2 FYEKMQ (reference sequence). In DNA, the CDR3 is TGTGCCAGCAGCTTAGTAGAAAGGAACACTGAAGCTTTCTTT. Translating it yields CASSLVERNTEAFF.

J is TRBJ2-7 and V is TRBV4-2, with TRBD2 as a possible D gene (6 bases). Per the germline V gene, CDR1 is LGHNA and CDR2 is YNFKEQ. Trimming removed 1 base from V and 2 bases from J, with 12 bases in between. There are 15 residues in the CDR3. The CDR3 DNA reads TGTGCCAGCAGCCAAGCCAGCGGGCCAACCTACGAGCAGTACTTC. Amino acid sequence: CASSQASGPTYEQYF.

The chain employs TRBV7-2 and TRBJ1-1, with 8 bases lining up with TRBD1. The CDR3 sequence is 14 residues long. V trimming: 5 bases; J trimming: 1 base; junction bases outside the gene matches: 3. Germline V CDR1 and CDR2: SGHTA, FQGNSA. The chain's CDR3 is CASSLTGANTEAFF. Written as DNA, the CDR3 is TGTGCCAGCAGCCTGACAGGGGCGAACACTGAAGCTTTCTTT.